These 20 T cell receptor beta chains originate from one sample sequenced in a study of blood T cell repertoires in COVID-19. The protocol was immunoSEQ multiplex PCR, while the TCRdb copy is restricted to in-frame clones and leaves out a portion. The table has fewer than 250,000 clones, 65% to 90% seen once; the top ten hold under 14%. The sequenced sample was peripheral blood. The receptors here all came from a man in his forties or fifties with COVID-19, enrolled during active disease.

This clone was recorded only once. The chain uses TRBV9 and TRBJ2-7, with D uncertain. CDR3 size: 12 residues. Germline V gives CDR1 SGDLS, CDR2 YYNGEE. V lost 0 bases, J lost 7 bases, and 8 bases lay in between. This chain's CDR3 is CASSVDFGEQYF. DNA of the CDR3: TGTGCCAGCAGCGTAGATTTCGGGGAGCAGTACTTC. The entire variable domain, with the rest obtained from reference TRBV9 and TRBJ2-7, is as follows: DSGVTQTPKHLITATGQRVTLRCSPRSGDLSVYWYQQSLDQGLQFLIQYYNGEERAKGNILERFSAQQFPDLHSELNLSSLELGDSALYFCASSVDFGEQYFGPGTRLTVT.

CDR3 protein: CASSTEEGSPLHF. In DNA, the CDR3 is TGTGCCAGCAGTACCGAAGAGGGTTCACCCCTCCACTTT. This sequence joins TRBV6-5 and TRBJ1-6, with D unclear. CDR1 and CDR2 from the germline V gene are MNHEY and SVGAGI. The CDR3 is 13 amino acids. Trimming removed 5 bases from V and 9 bases from J, with 11 bases in between.

The V and J genes are TRBV20-1 and TRBJ2-1; a weak D match, TRBD2 (5 bases). Germline loops: CDR1 DFQATT, CDR2 SNEGSKA (reference sequence). The CDR3 spans 16 residues. V was cut by 3 bases and J by 0 bases, with 15 bases left in between. CDR3 nucleotides: TGCAGTGCTAGTGCCCCCGGGGAAAACTCCTACAATGAGCAGTTCTTC. The encoded protein is CSASAPGENSYNEQFF.

V is TRBV7-6 and J is TRBJ1-4, with 9 bases lining up with TRBD1. The CDR3 contains 16 residues. Germline CDR1 reads SGHVS; CDR2 reads FNYEAQ. Germline trimming cut 5 bases from V and 4 bases from J; bases unmatched to any gene: 8. CDR3 protein: CASSPGQGIRNEKLFF. The CDR3 nucleotides are TGTGCCAGCAGCCCGGGACAGGGTATCCGTAATGAAAAACTGTTTTTT.

This clone was seen a few times. The chain joins TRBV30 to TRBJ1-2; D is unresolved. Germline V gives CDR1 GTSNPN, CDR2 SVGIG (reference sequence). This CDR3 contains 12 residues. V lost 6 bases and J lost 5, with 13 bases in between. The CDR3 coding sequence is TGTGCCTGCTCATCCCGGTTATATGGCTACACCTTC. It specifies CACSSRLYGYTF.

This sequence joins TRBV5-1 and TRBJ2-5, with a tentative D call TRBD1 (5 bases). This CDR3 contains 14 residues. Deletions cut 0 bases from V and 5 bases from J, with 11 bases between. Looked up from germline, CDR1 is SGHRS and CDR2 is YFSETQ. CDR3 residues: CASSLGRGEETQYF. The CDR3 DNA reads TGCGCCAGCAGCTTGGGAAGGGGCGAGGAGACCCAGTACTTC.

The chain has TRBV5-1 and TRBJ2-7, with a possible D match to TRBD2 (6 bases). Per germline, CDR1 SGHRS and CDR2 YFSETQ. Trimming removed 4 bases at V and 2 bases at J, with 13 bases between. CDR3 size: 14 residues. The CDR3 here is CASSPLATTYEQYF. CDR3 DNA sequence: TGCGCCAGCAGCCCACTAGCAACTACCTACGAGCAGTACTTC.

The J gene is TRBJ1-5, the V gene TRBV19; D perhaps matches TRBD1 (6 bases). The CDR3 totals 16 residues. V was trimmed by 7 bases and J by 2 bases, leaving 18 bases between them. CDR1 LNHDA and CDR2 SQIVND come from the germline V gene (reference sequence). The CDR3 sequence is CASTMRLDRGNQPQHF. Written as DNA, the CDR3 is TGTGCCAGTACAATGAGGCTGGACAGAGGCAATCAGCCCCAGCATTTT.

This sequence joins TRBV2 and TRBJ2-3; TRBD1 aligns across 10 bases. V lost 5 bases to trimming and J lost 2 bases; unmatched junction nucleotides: 13. CDR3 length: 18 amino acids. Germline V CDR1 and CDR2: SNHLY, FYNNEI. The CDR3 loop is CASSRTGGTGLNTDTQYF. The CDR3 DNA reads as TGTGCCAGCAGTCGGACAGGGGGGACGGGATTAAACACAGATACGCAGTATTTT. The full variable domain, with the rest looked up from reference TRBV2 and TRBJ2-3, is EPEVTQTPSHQVTQMGQEVILRCVPISNHLYFYWYRQILGQKVEFLVSFYNNEISEKSEIFDDQFSVERPDGSNFTLKIRSTKLEDSAMYFCASSRTGGTGLNTDTQYFGPGTRLTVL.

Only a few counts were recorded for this clone. This chain links TRBV7-8 with TRBJ2-3; TRBD2 matches 7 bases. This CDR3 has 17 amino acids. Trimming took 5 bases from V and 1 from J; bases not matched to a gene: 12. CDR1 is SGHVS, CDR2 FQNEAQ, per germline. CDR3 nucleotides: TGTGCCAGCAGCCGACTAGGGGTAGCGGGCGGCACAGATACGCAGTATTTT. As protein: CASSRLGVAGGTDTQYF.

The J gene is TRBJ1-5, the V gene TRBV6-5; 8 bases map to TRBD1. Trimming at V came to 4 bases and at J to 7 bases, leaving 9 bases not matched to a gene. CDR3 length equals 15 residues. Germline values: CDR1 MNHEY, CDR2 SVGAGI. Here the CDR3 DNA reads TGTGCCAGCAGTTCCACCGGACAGGGAGGCCAGCCCCAGCATTTT. Protein sequence: CASSSTGQGGQPQHF.

This chain connects TRBV6-6 to TRBJ1-4; D is uncertain. Trimming stripped 9 bases from V and 3 bases from J, with 14 bases between. CDR1 is MNHNY, CDR2 SVGAGI, per germline (reference sequence). The CDR3 is made up of 14 amino acids. CDR3 amino acids: CASATPAANEKLFF. CDR3 sequence (DNA): TGTGCCAGTGCCACACCCGCAGCTAATGAAAAACTGTTTTTT.

This sequence joins TRBV7-9 and TRBJ1-5; tentatively, D is TRBD1 (5 bases). V shed 5 bases and J shed 4 bases, with 9 bases lying between them. The CDR3 is 13 residues long. Per the germline V gene, CDR1 is SEHNR and CDR2 is FQNEAQ (reference sequence). The CDR3 coding sequence is TGTGCCAGCAGCCCAGGACAAAATCAGCCCCAGCATTTT. Amino acid sequence: CASSPGQNQPQHF.

J is TRBJ2-7 and V is TRBV19; 9 bases fit TRBD1. The CDR3 loop spans 15 amino acids. V gave up 4 bases and J gave up 3 bases; unmatched junction bases: 7. Germline CDR1 and CDR2: LNHDA and SQIVND (reference sequence). CDR3 loop: CASSTNRQGGYEQYF. CDR3 in DNA: TGTGCCAGTAGTACCAACCGACAGGGGGGCTACGAGCAGTACTTC.

The chain links TRBV18 to TRBJ1-5; TRBD1 matches 7 bases. The germline V gene encodes CDR1 KGHSH and CDR2 LQKENI. V was pared by 6 bases and J by 2 bases, with 4 bases of the junction left unmatched. The CDR3 is 14 amino acids. CDR3 in DNA: TGTGCCAGCTCCAGGGGGGCTGGCAATCAGCCCCAGCATTTT. It yields the protein CASSRGAGNQPQHF.

V usage is TRBV3-1 (or the pseudogene TRBV3-2) and J usage is TRBJ2-5; 8 bases fit TRBD2. Germline loops: CDR1 LGHDT, CDR2 YNNKEL (reference sequence). Trimming cost V 3 bases and J 5 bases; bases outside gene matches: 5. The CDR3 runs to 14 residues. CDR3 nucleotide sequence: TGTGCCAGCAGCCACCAAACGGGGGGGGAGACCCAGTACTTC. Its protein product is CASSHQTGGETQYF.

The chain joins TRBV5-1 to TRBJ1-1, with a weak D call TRBD1 (5 bases). The CDR3 is 16 amino acids. The V gene lost 4 bases and the J gene lost 0 bases, with 16 bases spanning the gap. Germline values: CDR1 SGHRS, CDR2 YFSETQ. CDR3 protein: CASSLMGQPMNTEAFF. Written as DNA, the CDR3 is TGCGCCAGCAGCCTAATGGGGCAACCTATGAACACTGAAGCTTTCTTT.

This rearrangement joins TRBV4-2 to TRBJ2-1; 13 nucleotides align to TRBD2. Trimming at V came to 6 bases and at J to 8 bases, leaving 7 bases not matched to a gene. The CDR3 loop spans 15 amino acids. Germline CDR1 reads LGHNA; CDR2 reads YNFKEQ. The chain's CDR3 is CASRPTSGRAHEQFF. The CDR3 nucleotides are TGTGCCAGCAGACCTACTAGCGGGAGGGCCCATGAGCAGTTCTTC.

The V call is TRBV5-4, the J call TRBJ2-3; 13 nucleotides line up with TRBD2. The CDR3 loop spans 15 amino acids. V lost 10 bases to trimming and J lost 0 bases; unmatched junction nucleotides: 5. CDR1 is SGHNT and CDR2 is YYREEE in the germline V gene (reference sequence). DNA for the CDR3: TGTGCCGCCGGGACTAGCGGGGCTAGCACAGATACGCAGTATTTT. Residues: CAAGTSGASTDTQYF. Together with reference TRBV5-4 and TRBJ2-3, the CDR3 gives the full variable domain: ETGVTQSPTHLIKTRGQQVTLRCSSQSGHNTVSWYQQALGQGPQFIFQYYREEENGRGNFPPRFSGLQFPNYSSELNVNALELDDSALYLCAAGTSGASTDTQYFGPGTRLTVL.

The rearrangement joins TRBV5-1 to TRBJ2-3; D might be TRBD2 (6 bases). Per germline, CDR1 SGHRS and CDR2 YFSETQ. The CDR3 contains 15 residues. Trimming removed 0 bases at V and 0 bases at J, with 8 bases between. CDR3 loop: CASSLDGSSTDTQYF. In nucleotides, the CDR3 is TGCGCCAGCAGCTTGGACGGGAGCAGCACAGATACGCAGTATTTT.